This TCR beta chain derives from a study of regulatory T cells in long-lasting Graves disease. Findings and limits, study-wide: Persistent Graves' patients showed less TCR diversity than newly diagnosed patients showed.

Documented time point: persistent/refractory GD, antithyroid drugs over 5 years with positive TRAb. After RNA was extracted from PBMCs, the TCR library was made from it. Collection of peripheral blood (around 10 milliliters) was done using EDTA tubes. In building TCR beta libraries, iRepertoire HTBI primers were used together with Arm-PCR of CDR3 regions. In the original analysis: Identification across samples found 62 TRBV and about 15 TRBJ segments. TCRdb fed the multiplex PCR reads into MiXCR, producing one record per CDR3 protein. For this entry, the V and J calls and clone size follow TCRdb and not the study's own pipeline. The data contain some 370,000 distinct CDR3 sequences, about a fifth of them singletons. There are 11 residues in the CDR3. Looked up from germline, CDR1 is KGHDR and CDR2 is SFDVKD. To note about this clonotype: The antigen remains undetermined. One end of the junction is discordant with germline, which a read error may explain.

The input for sequencing was peripheral blood mononuclear cells (PBMCs), taken when the disease was refractory, from a patient treated with antithyroid drugs. The TCR sequence derives from a female donor with Graves disease. The rearrangement links TRBV24-1 to TRBJ2-3, with 8 nucleotides matching TRBD1. CDR3 DNA: TGTGCCACCAGTGCAGACAGGGGCCCAAATTTT. Residues: CATSADRGPNF.